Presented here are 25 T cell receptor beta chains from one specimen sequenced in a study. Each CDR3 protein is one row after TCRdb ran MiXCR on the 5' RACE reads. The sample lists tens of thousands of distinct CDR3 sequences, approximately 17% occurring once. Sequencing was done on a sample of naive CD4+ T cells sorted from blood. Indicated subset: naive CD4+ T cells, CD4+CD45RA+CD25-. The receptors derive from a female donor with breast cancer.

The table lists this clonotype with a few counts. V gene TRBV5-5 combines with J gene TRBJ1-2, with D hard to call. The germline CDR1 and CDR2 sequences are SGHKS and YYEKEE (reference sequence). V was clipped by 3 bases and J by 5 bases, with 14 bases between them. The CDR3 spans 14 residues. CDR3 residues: CASSSPSGPYGYTF. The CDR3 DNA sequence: TGTGCCAGCAGCTCGCCCTCCGGGCCTTATGGCTACACCTTC.

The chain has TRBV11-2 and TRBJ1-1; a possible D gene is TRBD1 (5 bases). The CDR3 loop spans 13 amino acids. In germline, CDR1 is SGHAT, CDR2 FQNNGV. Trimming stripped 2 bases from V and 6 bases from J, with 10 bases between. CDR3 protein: CASSLSRDAEAFF. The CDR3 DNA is TGTGCCAGCAGCTTATCCAGGGACGCTGAAGCTTTCTTT.

CDR3 in DNA: TGTGCCAGCAGTGCGGATGGGGGAGGGACTGAAGCTTTCTTT. This codes for CASSADGGGTEAFF. This chain links TRBV2 with TRBJ1-1; D may be TRBD1 (5 bases). CDR1 is SNHLY, CDR2 FYNNEI, per germline. The CDR3 covers 14 residues. Trimming left V 4 bases short and J 5 bases short, with 14 bases between.

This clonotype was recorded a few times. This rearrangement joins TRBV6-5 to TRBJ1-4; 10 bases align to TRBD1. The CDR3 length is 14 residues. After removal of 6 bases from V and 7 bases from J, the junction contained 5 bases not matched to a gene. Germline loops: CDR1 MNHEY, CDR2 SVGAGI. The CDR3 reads CASSRDRGGEKLFF. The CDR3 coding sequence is TGTGCCAGCAGCCGGGACAGGGGAGGTGAAAAACTGTTTTTT.

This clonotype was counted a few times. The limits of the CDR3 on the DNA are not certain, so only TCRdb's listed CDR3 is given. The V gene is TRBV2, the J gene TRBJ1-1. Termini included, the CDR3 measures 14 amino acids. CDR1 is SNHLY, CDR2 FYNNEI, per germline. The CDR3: CASSTSGGGAEAFF.

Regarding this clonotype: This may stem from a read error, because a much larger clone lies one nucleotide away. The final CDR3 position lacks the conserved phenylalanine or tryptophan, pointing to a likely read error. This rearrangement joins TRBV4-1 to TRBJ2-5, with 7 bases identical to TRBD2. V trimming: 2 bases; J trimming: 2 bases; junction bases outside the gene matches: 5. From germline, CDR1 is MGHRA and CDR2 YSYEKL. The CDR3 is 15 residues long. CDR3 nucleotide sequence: TGCGCCAGCAGCCAACCCGGGACTACACAAGAGACCCAGTACCTC. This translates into CASSQPGTTQETQYL.

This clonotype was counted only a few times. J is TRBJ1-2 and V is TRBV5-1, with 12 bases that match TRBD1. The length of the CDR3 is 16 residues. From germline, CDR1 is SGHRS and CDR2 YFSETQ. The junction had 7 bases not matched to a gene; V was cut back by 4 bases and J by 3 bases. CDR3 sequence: CASSVGQGAGDYGYTF. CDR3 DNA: TGCGCCAGCAGCGTGGGACAGGGGGCAGGTGACTATGGCTACACCTTC.

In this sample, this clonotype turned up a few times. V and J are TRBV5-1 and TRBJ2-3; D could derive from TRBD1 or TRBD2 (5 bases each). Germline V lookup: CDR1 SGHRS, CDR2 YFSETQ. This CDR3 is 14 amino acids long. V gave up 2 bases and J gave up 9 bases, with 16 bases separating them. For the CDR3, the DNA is TGCGCCAGCAGCTTTGACGGGGCAGGGAAAACGCAGTATTTT. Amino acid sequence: CASSFDGAGKTQYF.

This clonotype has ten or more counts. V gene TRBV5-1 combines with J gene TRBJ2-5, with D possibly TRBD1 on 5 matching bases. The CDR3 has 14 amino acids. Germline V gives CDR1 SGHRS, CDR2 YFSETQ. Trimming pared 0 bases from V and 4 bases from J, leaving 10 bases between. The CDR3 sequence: CASSLGQPGETQYF. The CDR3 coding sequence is TGCGCCAGCAGCTTGGGACAGCCGGGAGAGACCCAGTACTTC.

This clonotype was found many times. The CDR3 sequence is CASSLIRPYEQYF. The CDR3 DNA is TGTGCCAGCAGTTTGATACGCCCCTACGAGCAGTACTTC. V and J are TRBV28 and TRBJ2-7; D is undetermined. The V gene lost 3 bases and the J gene lost 2 bases, with 8 bases spanning the gap. This CDR3 comprises 13 residues. Germline assignment: CDR1 MDHEN and CDR2 SYDVKM.

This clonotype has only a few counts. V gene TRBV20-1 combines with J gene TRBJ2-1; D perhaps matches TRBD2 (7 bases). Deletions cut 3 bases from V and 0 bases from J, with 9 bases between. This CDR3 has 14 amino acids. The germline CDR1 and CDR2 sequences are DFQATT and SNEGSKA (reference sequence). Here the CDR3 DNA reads TGCAGTGCTAGCCGGGGGGCCTCCTACAATGAGCAGTTCTTC. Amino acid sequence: CSASRGASYNEQFF.

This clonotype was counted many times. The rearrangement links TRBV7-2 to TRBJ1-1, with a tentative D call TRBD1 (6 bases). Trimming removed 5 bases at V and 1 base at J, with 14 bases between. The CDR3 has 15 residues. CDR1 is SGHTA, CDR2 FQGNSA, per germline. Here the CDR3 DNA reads TGTGCCAGCAGCATGACTCAGGGGTGGAACACTGAAGCTTTCTTT. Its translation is CASSMTQGWNTEAFF.

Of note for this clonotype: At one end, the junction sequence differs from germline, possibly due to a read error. The DNA of the CDR3 is TGTGCCATCAGGGATAGTGACGGAGCTAACTATGGCCACACCTTC. Its translation is CAIRDSDGANYGHTF. The chain links TRBV10-3 to TRBJ1-2, with D unclear. Germline lookup yields CDR1 ENHRY and CDR2 SYGVKD. The CDR3 consists of 15 residues.

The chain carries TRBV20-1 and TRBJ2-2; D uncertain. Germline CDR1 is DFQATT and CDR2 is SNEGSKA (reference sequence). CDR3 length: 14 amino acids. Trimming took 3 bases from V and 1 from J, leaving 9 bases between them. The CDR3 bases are TGCAGTGCTAGGGTGCGCGGGAACACCGGGGAGCTGTTTTTT. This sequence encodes CSARVRGNTGELFF.

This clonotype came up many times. For the CDR3, the DNA is TGTGCCAGCAGTTATCGAGGCAGCGACAGCACAGATACGCAGTATTTT. Protein product: CASSYRGSDSTDTQYF. The rearrangement joins TRBV6-2 or TRBV6-3 to TRBJ2-3; D gene ambiguous. Germline CDR1 and CDR2: MNHEY and SVGEGT. The CDR3 runs to 16 residues. V dropped 3 bases and J dropped 0 bases, with 13 bases sitting between them.

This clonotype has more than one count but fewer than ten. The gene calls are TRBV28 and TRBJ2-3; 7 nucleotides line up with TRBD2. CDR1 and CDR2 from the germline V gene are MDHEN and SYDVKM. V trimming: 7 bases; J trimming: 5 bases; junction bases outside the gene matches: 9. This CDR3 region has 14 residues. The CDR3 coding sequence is TGTGCCAGCAAGGAGGGAGGGCCAGTAGATACGCAGTATTTT. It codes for CASKEGGPVDTQYF.

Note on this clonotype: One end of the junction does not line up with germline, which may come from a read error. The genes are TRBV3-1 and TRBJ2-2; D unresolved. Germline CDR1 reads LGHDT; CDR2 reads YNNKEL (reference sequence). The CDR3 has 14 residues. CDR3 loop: CACSQVRNTGELFF. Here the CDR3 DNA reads TGTGCCTGCAGCCAAGTTAGAAACACCGGGGAGCTGTTTTTT.

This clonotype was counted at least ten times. As DNA, the CDR3 is TGTGCCAGCAGCCAAGGTGGGCAGGGGAACACTGAAGCTTTCTTT. This translates into CASSQGGQGNTEAFF. The rearrangement uses TRBV4-2 and TRBJ1-1, with D possibly being TRBD1 (5 bases). V was pared by 1 base and J by 1 base, with 10 bases between. Germline CDR1 and CDR2: LGHNA and YNFKEQ. This CDR3 spans 15 amino acids.

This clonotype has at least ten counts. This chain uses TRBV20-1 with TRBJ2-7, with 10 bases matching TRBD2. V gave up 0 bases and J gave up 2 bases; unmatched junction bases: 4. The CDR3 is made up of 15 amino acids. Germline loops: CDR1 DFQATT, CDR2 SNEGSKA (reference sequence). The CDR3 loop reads CSARDSTSGTYEQYF. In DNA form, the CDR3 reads TGCAGTGCTAGAGATTCAACTAGCGGGACCTACGAGCAGTACTTC.

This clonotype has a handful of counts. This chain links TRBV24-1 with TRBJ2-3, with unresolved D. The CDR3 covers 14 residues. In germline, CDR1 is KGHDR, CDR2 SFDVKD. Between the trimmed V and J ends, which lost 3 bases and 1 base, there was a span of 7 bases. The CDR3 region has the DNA TGTGCCACCAGTGATGAGAGCGGCACAGATACGCAGTATTTT. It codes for CATSDESGTDTQYF.

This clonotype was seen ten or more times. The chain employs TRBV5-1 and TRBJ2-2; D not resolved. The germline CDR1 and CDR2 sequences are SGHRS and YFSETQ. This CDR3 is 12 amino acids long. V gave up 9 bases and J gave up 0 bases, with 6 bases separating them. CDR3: CATSTNTGELFF. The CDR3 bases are TGCGCCACCTCTACGAACACCGGGGAGCTGTTTTTT.

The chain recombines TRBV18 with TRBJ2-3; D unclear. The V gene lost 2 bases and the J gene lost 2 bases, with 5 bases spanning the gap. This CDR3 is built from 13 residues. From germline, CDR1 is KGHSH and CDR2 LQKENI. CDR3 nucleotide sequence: TGTGCCAGCTCACCAGCTAACACAGATACGCAGTATTTT. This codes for CASSPANTDTQYF.

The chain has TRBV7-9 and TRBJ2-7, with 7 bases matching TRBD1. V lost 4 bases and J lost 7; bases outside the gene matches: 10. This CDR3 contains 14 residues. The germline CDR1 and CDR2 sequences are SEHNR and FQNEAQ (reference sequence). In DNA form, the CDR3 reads TGTGCCAGCAGCTCCAGCAGGGACAGTAGGGAGCAGTACTTC. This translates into CASSSSRDSREQYF. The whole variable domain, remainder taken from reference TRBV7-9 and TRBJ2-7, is DTGVSQNPRHKITKRGQNVTFRCDPISEHNRLYWYRQTLGQGPEFLTYFQNEAQLEKSRLLSDRFSAERPKGSFSTLEIQRTEQGDSAMYLCASSSSRDSREQYFGPGTRLTVT.

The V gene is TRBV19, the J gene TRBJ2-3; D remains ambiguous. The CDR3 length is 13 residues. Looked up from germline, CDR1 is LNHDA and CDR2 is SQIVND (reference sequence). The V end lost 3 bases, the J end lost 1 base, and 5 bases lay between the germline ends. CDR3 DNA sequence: TGTGCCAGTAGTATCCGGGGCACAGATACGCAGTATTTT. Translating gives CASSIRGTDTQYF. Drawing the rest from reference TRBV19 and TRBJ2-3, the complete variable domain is DGGITQSPKYLFRKEGQNVTLSCEQNLNHDAMYWYRQDPGQGLRLIYYSQIVNDFQKGDIAEGYSVSREKKESFPLTVTSAQKNPTAFYLCASSIRGTDTQYFGPGTRLTVL.

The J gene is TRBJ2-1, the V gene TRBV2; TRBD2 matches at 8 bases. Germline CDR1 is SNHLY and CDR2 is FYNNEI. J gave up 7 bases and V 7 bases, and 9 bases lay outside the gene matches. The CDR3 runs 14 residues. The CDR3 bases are TGTGCCAGCAACCGTGCGGGAGGAATAAATGAGCAGTTCTTC. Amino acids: CASNRAGGINEQFF. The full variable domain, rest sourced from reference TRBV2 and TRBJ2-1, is EPEVTQTPSHQVTQMGQEVILRCVPISNHLYFYWYRQILGQKVEFLVSFYNNEISEKSEIFDDQFSVERPDGSNFTLKIRSTKLEDSAMYFCASNRAGGINEQFFGPGTRLTVL.